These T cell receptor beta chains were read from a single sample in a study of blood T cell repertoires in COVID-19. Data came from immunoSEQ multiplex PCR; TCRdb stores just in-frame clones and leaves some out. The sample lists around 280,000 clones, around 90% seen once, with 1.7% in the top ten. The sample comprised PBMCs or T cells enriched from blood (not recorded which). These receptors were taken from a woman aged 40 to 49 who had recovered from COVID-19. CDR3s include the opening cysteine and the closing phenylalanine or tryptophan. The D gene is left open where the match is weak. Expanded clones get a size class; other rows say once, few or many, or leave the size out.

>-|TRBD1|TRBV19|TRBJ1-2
TGTGCCAGTAGTAGTCCGGGACAGGGGAAGGATGGCTACACCTTC
CASSSPGQGKDGYTF
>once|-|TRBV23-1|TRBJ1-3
TGCGCCAGCAGTCCGCGGCGGGTGGACTCTGGAAACACCATATATTTT
CASSPRRVDSGNTIYF
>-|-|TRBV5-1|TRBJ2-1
TGCGCCAGCAGCTTGGTTCAGGGTAGTAGGAATGAGCAGTTCTTC
CASSLVQGSRNEQFF
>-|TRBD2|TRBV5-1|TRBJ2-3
TGCGCCAGCAGCTTGGCCACCGGGGGGGGCACAGATACGCAGTATTTT
CASSLATGGGTDTQYF
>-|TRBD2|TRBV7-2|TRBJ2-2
TGTGCCAGCAGCCCAAGACTAGCGGGAGGAACCGGGGAGCTGTTTTTT
CASSPRLAGGTGELFF
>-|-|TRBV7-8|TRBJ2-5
TGTGCCAGCAGCCCCGTCACAGTTAAAGGGACCCAGTACTTC
CASSPVTVKGTQYF
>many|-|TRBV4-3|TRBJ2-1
TGCGCCAGCAGCCAAGATGAACTAGTGAGCAATGAGCAGTTCTTC
CASSQDELVSNEQFF
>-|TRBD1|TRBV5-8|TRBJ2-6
TGTGCCAGCAGCTTAAGGGGGCCTGGGGCCAACGTCCTGACTTTC
CASSLRGPGANVLTF
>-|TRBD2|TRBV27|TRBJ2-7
TGTGCCACCACCCGGGTAGCGGGAGGACACGAGCAGTACTTC
CATTRVAGGHEQYF
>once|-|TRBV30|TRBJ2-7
TGTGCCTGGGCTGGGCTCCCAGGTCTGAACGAGCAGTACTTC
CAWAGLPGLNEQYF
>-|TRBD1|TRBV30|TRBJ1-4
TGTGCCTGGAGAAGCGGGACAGGGAACGAAAAACTGTTTTTT
CAWRSGTGNEKLFF
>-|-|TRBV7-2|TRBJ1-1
TGTGCCAGCAGCTTAGCTTGGCAGGGCTACACTGAAGCTTTCTTT
CASSLAWQGYTEAFF
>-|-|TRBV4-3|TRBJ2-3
TGCGCCAGCAGCCAAGCCGCAAGGGGTAGCACAGATACGCAGTATTTT
CASSQAARGSTDTQYF
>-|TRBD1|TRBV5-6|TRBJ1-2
TGTGCCAGCAGCTTTGGACAGGTCGATGGCTACACCTTC
CASSFGQVDGYTF
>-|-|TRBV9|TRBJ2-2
TGTGCCAGCAGCGTAGCGGCGAACACCGGGGAGCTGTTTTTT
CASSVAANTGELFF
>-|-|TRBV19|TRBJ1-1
TGTGCCAGTAATCCGAGGTGGGGGGGCGACACTGAAGCTTTCTTT
CASNPRWGGDTEAFF
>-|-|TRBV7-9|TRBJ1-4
TGTGCCAGCAGCTTCTCCGGGACTACGGGTGAAAAACTGTTTTTT
CASSFSGTTGEKLFF
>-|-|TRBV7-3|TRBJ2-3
TGTGCCAGCAGCTCGAAGGGGGTGAACACAGATACGCAGTATTTT
CASSSKGVNTDTQYF
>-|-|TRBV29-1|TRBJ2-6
TGCAGCGTTGAAGATCAGGTCGGCTCTGGGGCCAACGTCCTGACTTTC
CSVEDQVGSGANVLTF
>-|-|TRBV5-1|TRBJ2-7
TGCGCCAGCAGCTTGGTTTCCGGGACTTTCGACGAGCAGTACTTC
CASSLVSGTFDEQYF
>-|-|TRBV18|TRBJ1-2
TGTGCCAGCTCACCAACAGGACAGTCAATTTATGGCTACACCTTC
CASSPTGQSIYGYTF
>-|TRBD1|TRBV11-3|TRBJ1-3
TGTGCCAGCAGTCCTTACGGGACAGGGGATGGAAACACCATATATTTT
CASSPYGTGDGNTIYF
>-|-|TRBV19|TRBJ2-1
TGTGCCAGTAGTGTAAGGGACACCCTCAATGAGCAGTTCTTC
CASSVRDTLNEQFF